Listed below are T cell receptor beta chains from one sample, sequenced in a study of cytomegalovirus exposure and HLA in healthy donors. Sequencing was performed with immunoSEQ multiplex PCR; in TCRdb, only in-frame clones are kept and a portion is missing. Of 65,000 or so clones listed, 62% are singletons. Sequenced input: PBMCs. Every receptor here comes from a man aged 30-40 years in good health and CMV-seronegative. CDR3s include the opening cysteine and the closing phenylalanine or tryptophan. The order of the fields is clone size, D gene, V gene, J gene, CDR3 protein, CDR3 DNA. A D gene is named only where the DNA matches it firmly. Clone sizes are given selectively: once, few, many, or a class where the clone is expanded.

clone size: NA
D gene: NA
V gene: TRBV6-1
J gene: TRBJ2-6
CDR3 protein: CASSAGGTGANVLTF
CDR3 DNA: TGTGCCAGCAGTGCTGGAGGGACTGGGGCCAACGTCCTGACTTTC

clone size: few
D gene: NA
V gene: TRBV6-5
J gene: TRBJ1-2
CDR3 protein: CASSYDRGMGYTF
CDR3 DNA: TGTGCCAGCAGTTACGACCGGGGGATGGGCTACACCTTC

clone size: medium-sized
D gene: NA
V gene: TRBV18
J gene: TRBJ2-7
CDR3 protein: CASSARTSNSYEQYF
CDR3 DNA: TGTGCCAGCTCGGCTAGGACAAGTAACTCCTACGAGCAGTACTTC

clone size: NA
D gene: TRBD1
V gene: TRBV18
J gene: TRBJ1-2
CDR3 protein: CASNERDRNYGYTF
CDR3 DNA: TGTGCCAGCAATGAACGGGACAGAAACTATGGCTACACCTTC

clone size: few
D gene: NA
V gene: TRBV25-1
J gene: TRBJ2-7
CDR3 protein: CASSEGGSYEQYF
CDR3 DNA: TGTGCCAGCAGTGAAGGGGGGAGTTACGAGCAGTACTTC

clone size: NA
D gene: NA
V gene: TRBV7-2
J gene: TRBJ2-7
CDR3 protein: CASSLGPSLSEQYF
CDR3 DNA: TGTGCCAGCAGCCTTGGGCCCTCGCTTAGCGAGCAGTACTTC

clone size: NA
D gene: TRBD2
V gene: TRBV6-5
J gene: TRBJ2-7
CDR3 protein: CASSFPGGSGYEQYF
CDR3 DNA: TGTGCCAGCAGTTTCCCGGGGGGATCTGGCTACGAGCAGTACTTC

clone size: NA
D gene: NA
V gene: TRBV7-6
J gene: TRBJ2-1
CDR3 protein: CASSSPGGGDEQFF
CDR3 DNA: TGTGCCAGCAGCTCTCCGGGGGGCGGAGATGAGCAGTTCTTC

clone size: NA
D gene: NA
V gene: TRBV9
J gene: TRBJ2-2
CDR3 protein: CASTTGWGNTGELFF
CDR3 DNA: TGTGCCAGCACAACAGGGTGGGGGAACACCGGGGAGCTGTTTTTT

clone size: NA
D gene: NA
V gene: TRBV4-1
J gene: TRBJ1-2
CDR3 protein: CASSQDLQGSYGYTF
CDR3 DNA: TGCGCCAGCAGCCAAGATTTGCAGGGAAGCTATGGCTACACCTTC

clone size: NA
D gene: NA
V gene: TRBV9
J gene: TRBJ2-1
CDR3 protein: CASSLNEEQFF
CDR3 DNA: TGTGCCAGCAGCCTGAACGAGGAGCAGTTCTTC

clone size: NA
D gene: TRBD1
V gene: TRBV5-1
J gene: TRBJ1-1
CDR3 protein: CASSLNRGKAFF
CDR3 DNA: TGCGCCAGCAGCTTGAACAGGGGTAAAGCTTTCTTT

clone size: NA
D gene: NA
V gene: TRBV6-1
J gene: TRBJ1-2
CDR3 protein: CASSAGTNYGYTF
CDR3 DNA: TGTGCCAGCAGTGCCGGGACAAACTATGGCTACACCTTC

clone size: NA
D gene: TRBD2
V gene: TRBV7-2
J gene: TRBJ2-5
CDR3 protein: CASSSQGLAGFQETQYF
CDR3 DNA: TGTGCCAGCAGCTCCCAAGGACTAGCGGGATTCCAAGAGACCCAGTACTTC

clone size: NA
D gene: NA
V gene: TRBV5-1
J gene: TRBJ1-2
CDR3 protein: CASSLDINNYGYTF
CDR3 DNA: TGCGCCAGCAGCTTGGACATAAATAACTATGGCTACACCTTC

clone size: once
D gene: TRBD2
V gene: TRBV7-8
J gene: TRBJ2-2
CDR3 protein: CASSVSGGADTGELFF
CDR3 DNA: TGTGCCAGCAGCGTTAGCGGGGGGGCTGACACCGGGGAGCTGTTTTTT

clone size: NA
D gene: TRBD1
V gene: TRBV7-9
J gene: TRBJ1-2
CDR3 protein: CASSLAQGGMNYGYTF
CDR3 DNA: TGTGCCAGCAGCTTAGCGCAAGGGGGCATGAACTATGGCTACACCTTC

clone size: few
D gene: NA
V gene: TRBV6-5
J gene: TRBJ2-2
CDR3 protein: CASNPYFTGTGELFF
CDR3 DNA: TGTGCCAGCAATCCGTATTTTACAGGAACCGGGGAGCTGTTTTTT

clone size: NA
D gene: NA
V gene: TRBV6-5
J gene: TRBJ2-3
CDR3 protein: CASGTGPVTDTQYF
CDR3 DNA: TGTGCCAGCGGAACAGGGCCGGTCACAGATACGCAGTATTTT

clone size: NA
D gene: NA
V gene: TRBV11-2
J gene: TRBJ2-7
CDR3 protein: CASSLVVTTTEQYF
CDR3 DNA: TGTGCCAGCAGCTTAGTGGTCACAACTACAGAGCAGTACTTC

clone size: NA
D gene: TRBD1
V gene: TRBV6-1
J gene: TRBJ2-1
CDR3 protein: CASRPGGALDEQFF
CDR3 DNA: TGTGCCAGCAGGCCAGGGGGCGCCCTCGATGAGCAGTTCTTC

clone size: few
D gene: TRBD1
V gene: TRBV14
J gene: TRBJ1-6
CDR3 protein: CASSQTQGFRSPLHF
CDR3 DNA: TGTGCCAGCAGCCAAACACAGGGGTTCAGGTCACCCCTCCACTTT

clone size: NA
D gene: TRBD1
V gene: TRBV4-1
J gene: TRBJ2-7
CDR3 protein: CASSQNRDSTYEQYF
CDR3 DNA: TGCGCCAGCAGCCAGAACCGGGACAGCACCTACGAGCAGTACTTC

clone size: few
D gene: NA
V gene: TRBV5-4
J gene: TRBJ1-1
CDR3 protein: CASRQQGYDTEAFF
CDR3 DNA: TGTGCCAGCAGACAGCAGGGGTACGACACTGAAGCTTTCTTT

clone size: NA
D gene: NA
V gene: TRBV5-1
J gene: TRBJ2-5
CDR3 protein: CASSLVQGEETQYF
CDR3 DNA: TGCGCCAGCAGCTTGGTACAGGGAGAAGAGACCCAGTACTTC

clone size: NA
D gene: TRBD1
V gene: TRBV6-5
J gene: TRBJ2-6
CDR3 protein: CASSSGGSGANVLTF
CDR3 DNA: TGTGCCAGCAGTTCAGGGGGCTCTGGGGCCAACGTCCTGACTTTC

clone size: NA
D gene: NA
V gene: TRBV5-1
J gene: TRBJ2-7
CDR3 protein: CASSAGTGEQYF
CDR3 DNA: TGCGCCAGCAGCGCCGGGACTGGGGAGCAGTACTTC

clone size: NA
D gene: TRBD1
V gene: TRBV15
J gene: TRBJ2-5
CDR3 protein: CATSRDLGQQETQYF
CDR3 DNA: TGTGCCACCAGCAGAGATTTGGGACAGCAAGAGACCCAGTACTTC